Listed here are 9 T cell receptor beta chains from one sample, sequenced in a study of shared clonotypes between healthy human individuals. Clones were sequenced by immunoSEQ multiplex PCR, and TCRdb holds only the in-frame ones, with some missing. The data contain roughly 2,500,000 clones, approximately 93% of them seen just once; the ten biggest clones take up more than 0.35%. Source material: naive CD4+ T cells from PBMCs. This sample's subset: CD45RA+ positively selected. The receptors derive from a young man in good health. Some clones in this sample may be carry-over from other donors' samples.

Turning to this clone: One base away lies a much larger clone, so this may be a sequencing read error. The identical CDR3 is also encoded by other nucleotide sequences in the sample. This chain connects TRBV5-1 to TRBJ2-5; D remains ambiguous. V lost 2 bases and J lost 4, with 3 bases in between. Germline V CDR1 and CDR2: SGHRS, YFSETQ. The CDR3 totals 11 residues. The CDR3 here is CASSFRETQYF. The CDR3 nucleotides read TGCGCCAGCAGCTTCCGAGAGACCCAGTACTTC. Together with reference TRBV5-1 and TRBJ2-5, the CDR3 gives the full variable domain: KAGVTQTPRYLIKTRGQQVTLSCSPISGHRSVSWYQQTPGQGLQFLFEYFSETQRNKGNFPGRFSGRQFSNSRSEMNVSTLELGDSALYLCASSFRETQYFGPGTRLLVL.

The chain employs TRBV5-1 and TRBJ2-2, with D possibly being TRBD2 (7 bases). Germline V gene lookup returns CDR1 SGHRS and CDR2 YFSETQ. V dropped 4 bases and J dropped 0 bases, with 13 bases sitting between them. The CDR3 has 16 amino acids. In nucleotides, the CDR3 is TGCGCCAGCAGCGGCGGGGGCGGAGCGAACACCGGGGAGCTGTTTTTT. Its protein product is CASSGGGGANTGELFF.

The CDR3 region is CASSPRPHRQGPNTEAFF. In DNA form, the CDR3 reads TGTGCCAGCAGTCCCCGTCCCCACCGACAGGGGCCGAACACTGAAGCTTTCTTT. The chain is built from TRBV27 and TRBJ1-1; 8 bases agree with TRBD1. The CDR3 consists of 18 residues. The germline CDR1 and CDR2 sequences are MNHEY and SMNVEV (reference sequence). V was clipped by 5 bases and J by 1 base; unmatched bases: 15.

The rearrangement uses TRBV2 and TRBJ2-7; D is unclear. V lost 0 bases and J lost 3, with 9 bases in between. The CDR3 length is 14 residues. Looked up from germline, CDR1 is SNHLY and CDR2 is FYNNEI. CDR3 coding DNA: TGTGCCAGCAGTGAAGCGATCAGGAACTACGAGCAGTACTTC. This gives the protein CASSEAIRNYEQYF.

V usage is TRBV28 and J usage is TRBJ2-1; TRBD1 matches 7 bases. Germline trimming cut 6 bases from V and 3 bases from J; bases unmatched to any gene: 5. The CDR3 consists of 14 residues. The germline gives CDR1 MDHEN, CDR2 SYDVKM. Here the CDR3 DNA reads TGTGCCAGCAGCAAGGGACAGCACTACAATGAGCAGTTCTTC. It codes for CASSKGQHYNEQFF.

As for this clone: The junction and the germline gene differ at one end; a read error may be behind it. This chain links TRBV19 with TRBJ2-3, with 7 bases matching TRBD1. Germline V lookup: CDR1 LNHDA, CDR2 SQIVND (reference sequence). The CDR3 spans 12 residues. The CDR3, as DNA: TGTGCCAGTAGTAGGGTGACAGGGCCCGTGGCTTTT. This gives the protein CASSRVTGPVAF.

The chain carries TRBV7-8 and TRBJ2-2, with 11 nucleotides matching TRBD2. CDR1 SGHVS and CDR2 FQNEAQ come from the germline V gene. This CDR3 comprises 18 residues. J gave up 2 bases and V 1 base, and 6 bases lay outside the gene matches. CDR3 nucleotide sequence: TGTGCCAGCAGCTTAGGAAGGCTAGCGGGAGGCAACACCGGGGAGCTGTTTTTT. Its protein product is CASSLGRLAGGNTGELFF.

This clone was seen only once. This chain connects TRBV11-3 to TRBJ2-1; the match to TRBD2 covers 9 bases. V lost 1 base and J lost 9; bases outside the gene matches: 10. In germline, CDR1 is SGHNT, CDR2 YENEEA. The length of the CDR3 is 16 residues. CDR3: CASSLGVAGERAEQFF. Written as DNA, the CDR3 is TGTGCCAGCAGCTTAGGGGTAGCGGGAGAGCGGGCTGAGCAGTTCTTC. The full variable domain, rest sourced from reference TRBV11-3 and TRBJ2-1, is EAGVVQSPRYKIIEKKQPVAFWCNPISGHNTLYWYLQNLGQGPELLIRYENEEAVDDSQLPKDRFSAERLKGVDSTLKIQPAELGDSAVYLCASSLGVAGERAEQFFGPGTRLTVL.

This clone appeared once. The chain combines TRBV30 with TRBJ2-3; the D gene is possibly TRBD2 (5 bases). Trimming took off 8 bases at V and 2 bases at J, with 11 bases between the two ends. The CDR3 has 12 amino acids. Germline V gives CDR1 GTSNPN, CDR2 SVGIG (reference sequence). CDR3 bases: TGTGCCCGATCGGGGAACACAGATACGCAGTATTTT. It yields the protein CARSGNTDTQYF.